This T cell receptor beta chain was recovered during a study of blood T cell repertoires in COVID-19. In the study overall: The United States, Italy and Spain were the sources of the acute and convalescent COVID-19 samples. T cells, B-cell-depleted T cells, or PBMCs provided the cDNA or gDNA that served as material.

This CDR3 is built from 13 residues. Germline CDR1 is SQVTM and CDR2 is ANQGSEA. V lost 3 bases, J lost 11 bases, and 8 bases stayed unmatched. In the authors' workflow: From reference gene primer amplification, estimates of nucleated cell counts were derived. Assay: immunoSEQ multiplex PCR; the TCRdb copy retains only in-frame clones and omits some. V and J calls and clone size are as listed in that table; D and trimming were resolved from the DNA. The sample includes under 300,000 clones, about 83% of them seen just once. The source material was peripheral blood. The V and J genes are TRBV29-1 and TRBJ2-1, with 9 bases matching TRBD1. The sequence came from a human donor in a cohort sampled during active COVID-19. The CDR3: CSVDEGQGYKQFF. CDR3 sequence (DNA): TGCAGCGTTGATGAGGGACAGGGTTATAAGCAGTTCTTC.